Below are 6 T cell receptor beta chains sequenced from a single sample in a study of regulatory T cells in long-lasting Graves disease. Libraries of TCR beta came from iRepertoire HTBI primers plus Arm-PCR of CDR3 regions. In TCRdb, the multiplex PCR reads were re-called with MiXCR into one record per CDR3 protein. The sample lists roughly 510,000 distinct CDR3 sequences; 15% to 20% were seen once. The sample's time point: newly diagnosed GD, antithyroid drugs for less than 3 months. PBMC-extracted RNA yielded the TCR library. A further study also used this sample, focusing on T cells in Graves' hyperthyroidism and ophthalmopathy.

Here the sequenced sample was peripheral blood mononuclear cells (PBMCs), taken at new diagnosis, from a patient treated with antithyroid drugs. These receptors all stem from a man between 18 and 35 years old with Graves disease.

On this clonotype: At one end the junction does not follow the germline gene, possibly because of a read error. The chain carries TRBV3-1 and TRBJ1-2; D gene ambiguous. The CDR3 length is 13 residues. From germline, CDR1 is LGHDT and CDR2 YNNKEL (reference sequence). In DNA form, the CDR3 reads TGTGCCAGCCGCCAAATGGAATCAAATGGCTACACCTTC. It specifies CASRQMESNGYTF. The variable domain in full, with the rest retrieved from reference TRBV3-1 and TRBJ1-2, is DTAVSQTPKYLVTQMGNDKSIKCEQNLGHDTMYWYKQDSKKFLKIMFSYNNKELIINETVPNRFSPKSPDKAHLNLHINSLELGDSAVYFCASRQMESNGYTFGSGTRLTVV.

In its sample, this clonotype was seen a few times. The CDR3 spells CASSQGSVKTQYF. For the CDR3, the DNA is TGTGCCAGCAGCCAAGGGAGTGTCAAGACCCAGTACTTC. This sequence joins TRBV3-1 and TRBJ2-5; D unresolved. CDR1 is LGHDT and CDR2 is YNNKEL in the germline V gene (reference sequence). Trimming left V 1 base short and J 6 bases short, with 9 bases between. The CDR3 runs 13 residues.

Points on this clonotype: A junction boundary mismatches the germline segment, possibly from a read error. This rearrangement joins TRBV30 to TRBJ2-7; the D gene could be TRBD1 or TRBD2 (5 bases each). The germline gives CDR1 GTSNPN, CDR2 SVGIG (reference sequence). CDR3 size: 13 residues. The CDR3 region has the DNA TGTGTCTGGAGTGTCGGGGACGCCTACGAGCAGTACTTC. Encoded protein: CVWSVGDAYEQYF.

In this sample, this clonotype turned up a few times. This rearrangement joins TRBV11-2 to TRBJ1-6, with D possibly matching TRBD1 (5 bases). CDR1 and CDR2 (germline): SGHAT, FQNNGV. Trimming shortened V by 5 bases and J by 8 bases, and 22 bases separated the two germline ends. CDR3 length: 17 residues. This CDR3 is CASSHRQGGREDSPLHF. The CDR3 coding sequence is TGTGCCAGCAGCCATCGGCAGGGCGGCCGGGAGGATTCACCCCTCCACTTT.

This CDR3 reads CASSSRTSGRAPETQYF. The CDR3 DNA reads as TGTGCCAGCAGTTCACGGACTAGCGGGAGGGCTCCAGAGACCCAGTACTTC. J is TRBJ2-5 and V is TRBV12-3 or TRBV12-4; 15 bases align to TRBD2. Germline trimming cut 4 bases from V and 4 bases from J; bases unmatched to any gene: 7. The CDR3 sequence is 17 residues long.

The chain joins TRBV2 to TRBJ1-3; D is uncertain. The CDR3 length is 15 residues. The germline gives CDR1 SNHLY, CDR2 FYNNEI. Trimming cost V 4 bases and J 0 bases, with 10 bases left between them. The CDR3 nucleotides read TGTGCCAGCAGTGTGTCGGGATCCTCTGGAAACACCATATATTTT. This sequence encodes CASSVSGSSGNTIYF.